This T cell receptor beta chain was found in a study of beta chain features in type 1 diabetes. Study summary: Investigators examined approximately 100,000,000 sorted cells across all samples.

Sorting that relied on CD45RO/CCR7/CD25/CD127/CD95/CD27 yielded CD4+ naive, central memory, regulatory and stem cell-like memory cells. A note on this clone: Its antigen remains unidentified.

Study results and caveats: TCRB CDR3s were moderately but significantly shorter in Type 1 diabetes patients in all four CD4+ subsets.

What was sequenced were expressed TCRB transcripts, since all of the isolated RNA had been reverse transcribed. Sequencing was performed with immunoSEQ multiplex PCR; in TCRdb, only in-frame clones are kept and a portion is missing. The sample has hundreds of thousands of clones, around 15% seen once. V lost 0 bases to trimming and J lost 0 bases, with 15 bases between them. The CDR3 length is 18 residues. Looked up from germline, CDR1 is SGHTA and CDR2 is FQGNSA. The chain has TRBV7-2 and TRBJ1-3; D unclear. This clonotype originated in a man younger than 30 with type 1 diabetes. Sequences were obtained from naive CD4+ T cells from blood. DNA for the CDR3: TGTGCCAGCAGCTTAGCGAGAGGAACGCTTATCTCTGGAAACACCATATATTTT. Its protein product is CASSLARGTLISGNTIYF.